Presented here are 25 T cell receptor beta chains from one specimen sequenced in a study of T cells in Graves' hyperthyroidism and ophthalmopathy. TCR beta CDR3 region amplification was performed from RNA transcripts. TCR CDR3 underwent first-round RT-PCR with the HTBI primer set. A single record per CDR3 protein comes from TCRdb applying MiXCR to the multiplex PCR reads. The sample has hundreds of thousands of distinct CDR3 sequences, around 21% seen once; the top ten hold more than 30%. Sequenced input: blood. These receptors all stem from a man aged 25 to 45 with Graves' ophthalmopathy.

The J gene is TRBJ2-3, the V gene TRBV4-1; unclear D gene. The CDR3 has 14 residues. Germline V lookup: CDR1 MGHRA, CDR2 YSYEKL. Trimming cost V 2 bases and J 1 base, with 7 bases left between them. CDR3 in amino acids: CASSQPLRTDTQYF. In DNA form, the CDR3 reads TGCGCCAGCAGCCAACCCCTACGCACAGATACGCAGTATTTT.

The rearrangement links TRBV29-1 to TRBJ2-1; D remains unclear. This CDR3 region has 13 residues. The germline CDR1 and CDR2 sequences are SQVTM and ANQGSEA. Trimming took off 5 bases at V and 1 base at J, with 9 bases between the two ends. CDR3 coding DNA: TGCAGCGTTAATGGTTGGTCCTACAATGAGCAGTTCTTC. Translating gives CSVNGWSYNEQFF.

This clonotype was counted at least ten times. The J gene is TRBJ2-1, the V gene TRBV12-3 or TRBV12-4; 8 bases map to TRBD1. This CDR3 is 13 amino acids long. Trimming cost V 5 bases and J 8 bases; bases outside gene matches: 5. Here the CDR3 reads CASSPQGAHEQFF. The DNA of the CDR3 is TGTGCCAGCAGTCCCCAGGGGGCTCATGAGCAGTTCTTC.

This sequence joins TRBV20-1 and TRBJ2-1; maybe TRBD2 (6 bases). CDR1 and CDR2 from the germline V gene are DFQATT and SNEGSKA (reference sequence). V lost 2 bases, J lost 3 bases, and 11 bases lay in between. The CDR3 length is 14 residues. The CDR3 bases are TGCAGTGCTAGAAATCCTAGCGACTACAATGAGCAGTTCTTC. Protein sequence: CSARNPSDYNEQFF.

The sample holds a few counts of this clonotype. The V gene is TRBV12-3 or TRBV12-4, the J gene TRBJ2-3; 12 bases fit TRBD2. The length of the CDR3 is 16 residues. The V segment lost 6 bases and the J segment 0 bases; nucleotides outside the gene matches: 4. CDR3 loop: CASRPGTSGSTDTQYF. CDR3 coding DNA: TGTGCCAGCAGACCTGGGACTAGCGGGAGCACAGATACGCAGTATTTT.

This clonotype was observed a few times. The V call is TRBV20-1, the J call TRBJ2-7; D could derive from TRBD1 or TRBD2 (6 bases each). CDR1 and CDR2 from the germline V gene are DFQATT and SNEGSKA (reference sequence). Between the trimmed V and J ends, which lost 5 bases and 0 bases, there was a span of 17 bases. The CDR3 loop spans 15 amino acids. The CDR3: CSAPVLGGLSYEQYF. The CDR3 DNA reads as TGCAGTGCTCCCGTGTTGGGGGGCCTCTCCTACGAGCAGTACTTC.

The rearrangement links TRBV5-1 to TRBJ2-5; D may be TRBD1 (6 bases). The CDR3 is 14 amino acids. Germline values: CDR1 SGHRS, CDR2 YFSETQ. V lost 3 bases to trimming and J lost 3 bases, with 12 bases between them. CDR3: CASSWGNREETQYF. DNA of the CDR3: TGCGCCAGCAGCTGGGGTAACAGGGAAGAGACCCAGTACTTC.

This clonotype was seen more than once but under ten times. This chain links TRBV7-6 with TRBJ2-7; 8 nucleotides agree with TRBD1. J was trimmed by 5 bases and V by 5 bases; bases with no gene match: 5. Per germline, CDR1 SGHVS and CDR2 FNYEAQ. The CDR3 consists of 13 residues. The DNA for the CDR3 is TGTGCCAGCAGCCCGACAGGGGTCGACGAGCAGTACTTC. Protein sequence: CASSPTGVDEQYF.

The chain recombines TRBV12-3 or TRBV12-4 with TRBJ1-5; D is ambiguous. V was pared by 7 bases and J by 0 bases, with 4 bases between. CDR3 length equals 12 residues. For the CDR3, the DNA is TGTGCCAGCACTCATAGCAATCAGCCCCAGCATTTT. Its translation: CASTHSNQPQHF.

This sequence joins TRBV11-2 and TRBJ1-1; D possibly corresponds to TRBD1 (5 bases). V was trimmed by 0 bases and J by 4 bases, leaving 9 bases between them. There are 14 residues in the CDR3. Germline V lookup: CDR1 SGHAT, CDR2 FQNNGV. CDR3 protein: CASSLDFGGTEAFF. The CDR3 region has the DNA TGTGCCAGCAGCTTAGATTTCGGGGGCACTGAAGCTTTCTTT.

The chain employs TRBV12-3 or TRBV12-4 and TRBJ2-2, with 9 positions matching TRBD1. This CDR3 is built from 16 residues. The ends lost 5 bases at V and 7 bases at J; junction bases unmatched: 11. CDR3 loop: CASSPRAGQGNGELFF. CDR3 nucleotides: TGTGCCAGCAGTCCAAGGGCGGGACAGGGCAACGGGGAGCTGTTTTTT.

The rearrangement joins TRBV12-3 or TRBV12-4 to TRBJ2-2; TRBD2 agrees at 8 bases. The CDR3 extends over 16 amino acids. The V segment lost 5 bases and the J segment 0 bases; nucleotides outside the gene matches: 5. The CDR3 loop reads CASSPSGGPNTGELFF. The CDR3 DNA sequence: TGTGCCAGCAGTCCCTCGGGGGGGCCGAACACCGGGGAGCTGTTTTTT.

Here the CDR3 DNA reads TGTGCCTGGAGTCCGGACAGGGGGGGGTATGGCTACACCTTC. It is translated as CAWSPDRGGYGYTF. V gene TRBV30 combines with J gene TRBJ1-2, with 10 bases matching TRBD1. The V and J ends lost 2 bases and 5 bases, in that order; junction bases with no gene match: 5. CDR3 size: 14 residues. CDR1 is GTSNPN, CDR2 SVGIG, per germline (reference sequence). Looking up the rest from reference TRBV30 and TRBJ1-2 gives the full variable domain: SQTIHQWPATLVQPVGSPLSLECTVEGTSNPNLYWYRQAAGRGLQLLFYSVGIGQISSEVPQNLSASRPQDRQFILSSKKLLLSDSGFYLCAWSPDRGGYGYTFGSGTRLTVV.

The chain recombines TRBV24-1 with TRBJ2-1; 12 bases are shared with TRBD2. CDR3 length equals 16 residues. The V and J ends lost 6 bases and 13 bases, in that order; junction bases with no gene match: 15. Germline CDR1 KGHDR, CDR2 SFDVKD. DNA of the CDR3: TGTGCCACCAGTAATTCGCTCCCTAGCGGGAGGGCCCCTCAGTTCTTC. Protein product: CATSNSLPSGRAPQFF.

This clonotype has at least ten counts. The rearrangement uses TRBV20-1 and TRBJ1-1, with a tentative D call TRBD1 (6 bases). The V gene lost 0 bases and the J gene lost 5 bases, with 13 bases spanning the gap. The CDR3 has 14 residues. CDR1 DFQATT and CDR2 SNEGSKA come from the germline V gene (reference sequence). CDR3 in amino acids: CSARDPQTGTEAFF. The CDR3 region has the DNA TGCAGTGCTAGAGACCCTCAGACAGGAACTGAAGCTTTCTTT.

This clonotype was detected only a few times. The genes are TRBV6-5 and TRBJ2-7; 13 positions agree with TRBD2. There are 17 residues in the CDR3. Germline CDR1 and CDR2: MNHEY and SVGAGI. With V trimmed by 2 bases and J by 0 bases, 4 bases remained unmatched. As DNA, the CDR3 is TGTGCCAGCAGTTACCCCACTAGCGGGGGGGGCTCCTACGAGCAGTACTTC. It is translated as CASSYPTSGGGSYEQYF.

This clonotype occurred a few times. The rearrangement joins TRBV29-1 to TRBJ2-7; 9 positions match TRBD1. The CDR3 totals 14 residues. Unmatched junction bases numbered 10, after V lost 6 bases and J lost 4 bases. CDR1 and CDR2 (germline): SQVTM, ANQGSEA. The DNA for the CDR3 is TGCAGCGTCTTACCGGGACAGGGCCATTACGAGCAGTACTTC. This translates into CSVLPGQGHYEQYF.

Remarks on this clonotype: Likely a read error: the CDR3 ends without its conserved phenylalanine or tryptophan. V gene TRBV10-1 combines with J gene TRBJ2-2; 9 bases are shared with TRBD2. V gave up 3 bases and J gave up 6 bases; unmatched junction bases: 17. Germline V CDR1 and CDR2: WNHNN, SYGVQD (reference sequence). This CDR3 contains 19 residues. Here the CDR3 DNA reads TGCGCCAGCAGTGATCAGATTTGGCGGGAGGGCGAGATCCCCGGGGAGCTGTTTTAT. This sequence encodes CASSDQIWREGEIPGELFY.

The chain couples TRBV7-9 to TRBJ2-2; D uncertain. Germline CDR1 reads SEHNR; CDR2 reads FQNEAQ (reference sequence). Trimming pared 6 bases from V and 1 base from J, leaving 12 bases between. The CDR3 is 15 residues long. CDR3 sequence: CASRGFERNTGELFF. CDR3 sequence (DNA): TGTGCCAGCAGGGGCTTTGAGCGGAACACCGGGGAGCTGTTTTTT.

The chain carries TRBV7-2 and TRBJ1-2, with D uncertain. Looked up from germline, CDR1 is SGHTA and CDR2 is FQGNSA. The CDR3 is 14 residues long. Trimming cost V 0 bases and J 2 bases, with 7 bases left between them. The CDR3 DNA follows: TGTGCCAGCAGCTTAGCCCAGAACAACTATGGCTACACCTTC. It yields the protein CASSLAQNNYGYTF.

This clonotype was seen many times. This sequence joins TRBV29-1 and TRBJ1-1; weak D call: TRBD1 (6 bases). This CDR3 comprises 17 residues. Germline V lookup: CDR1 SQVTM, CDR2 ANQGSEA. V was shortened by 6 bases and J by 0 bases, with 23 bases between the two germline ends. The DNA for the CDR3 is TGCAGCGTCCAGTCACGGGGCAGGGGCCGAATGAACACTGAAGCTTTCTTT. Amino acid sequence: CSVQSRGRGRMNTEAFF.

There are many counts of this clonotype. V is TRBV7-2 and J is TRBJ1-1, with D maybe TRBD1 (6 bases). The CDR3 is 17 residues long. Trimming took 1 base from V and 0 from J, leaving 15 bases between them. CDR1 is SGHTA and CDR2 is FQGNSA in the germline V gene. The CDR3 nucleotides read TGTGCCAGCAGCTTAGAAAGGGCAGGGGTAATGAACACTGAAGCTTTCTTT. Translating it yields CASSLERAGVMNTEAFF.

In this sample, this clonotype turned up many times. The chain recombines TRBV28 with TRBJ2-1, with 13 nucleotides matching TRBD2. V gave up 4 bases and J gave up 1 base; unmatched junction bases: 10. The CDR3 runs 19 residues. Germline V gene data show CDR1 as MDHEN and CDR2 as SYDVKM. The CDR3 loop reads CASSSLPTSGRGSYNEQFF. The CDR3 DNA reads TGTGCCAGCAGTTCGCTCCCAACTAGCGGGAGGGGATCCTACAATGAGCAGTTCTTC. Complete variable domain (other parts from reference TRBV28 and TRBJ2-1): DVKVTQSSRYLVKRTGEKVFLECVQDMDHENMFWYRQDPGLGLRLIYFSYDVKMKEKGDIPEGYSVSREKKERFSLILESASTNQTSMYLCASSSLPTSGRGSYNEQFFGPGTRLTVL.

This clonotype has at least ten counts. The chain couples TRBV28 to TRBJ2-3, with 10 positions matching TRBD2. J gave up 2 bases and V 4 bases, and 6 bases lay outside the gene matches. Per the germline V gene, CDR1 is MDHEN and CDR2 is SYDVKM. The CDR3 is 16 residues long. Written as DNA, the CDR3 is TGTGCCAGCAGTTCCCGACTAGCGGGCTTCACAGATACGCAGTATTTT. Protein product: CASSSRLAGFTDTQYF. Supplemented by reference TRBV28 and TRBJ2-3, the full variable domain reads DVKVTQSSRYLVKRTGEKVFLECVQDMDHENMFWYRQDPGLGLRLIYFSYDVKMKEKGDIPEGYSVSREKKERFSLILESASTNQTSMYLCASSSRLAGFTDTQYFGPGTRLTVL.

The sample holds many counts of this clonotype. This chain uses TRBV2 with TRBJ2-1, with D unclear. Deletions cut 4 bases from V and 9 bases from J, with 10 bases between. The CDR3 has 12 amino acids. Germline loops: CDR1 SNHLY, CDR2 FYNNEI. The CDR3 bases are TGTGCCAGCAGTGCCGTCGACGGTGAGCAGTTCTTC. Translation: CASSAVDGEQFF.